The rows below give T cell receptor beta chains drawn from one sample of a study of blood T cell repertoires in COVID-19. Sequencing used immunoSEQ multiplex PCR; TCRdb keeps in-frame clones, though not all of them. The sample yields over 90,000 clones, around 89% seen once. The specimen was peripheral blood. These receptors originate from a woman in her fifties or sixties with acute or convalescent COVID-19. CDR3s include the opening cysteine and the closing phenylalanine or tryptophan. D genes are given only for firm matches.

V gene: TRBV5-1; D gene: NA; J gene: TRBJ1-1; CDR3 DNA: TGCGCCAGCAGCTCGAACCTACAGGGACAAGGGCTGAACACTGAAGCTTTCTTT; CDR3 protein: CASSSNLQGQGLNTEAFF
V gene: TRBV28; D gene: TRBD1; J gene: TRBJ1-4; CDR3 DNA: TGTGCCAGCAGTTCAAAGACAGGGTTTGAAAAACTGTTTTTT; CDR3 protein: CASSSKTGFEKLFF
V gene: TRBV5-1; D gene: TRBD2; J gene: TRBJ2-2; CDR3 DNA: TGCGCCAGCCACGATAGCGGGATAGTGATCGCCGGGGAGCTGTTTTTT; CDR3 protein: CASHDSGIVIAGELFF
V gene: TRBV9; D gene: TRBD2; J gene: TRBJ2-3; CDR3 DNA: TGTGCCAGCAGCGGACTGACTAGCCTGGGCCCAGATACGCAGTATTTT; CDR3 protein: CASSGLTSLGPDTQYF
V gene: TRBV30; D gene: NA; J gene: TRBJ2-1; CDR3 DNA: TGTGCCTGGAGTGTAAGGCAGGCAACTGAGCAGTTCTTC; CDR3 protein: CAWSVRQATEQFF
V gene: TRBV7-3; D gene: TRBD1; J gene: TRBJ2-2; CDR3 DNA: TGTGCCAGCAGCTTAAGCACAGGGGGCACCGGGGAGCTGTTTTTT; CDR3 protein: CASSLSTGGTGELFF
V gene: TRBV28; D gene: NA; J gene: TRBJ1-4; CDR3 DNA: TGTGCCAGCAGTCCCTTAAGCGGGGCTAATGAAAAACTGTTTTTT; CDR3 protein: CASSPLSGANEKLFF
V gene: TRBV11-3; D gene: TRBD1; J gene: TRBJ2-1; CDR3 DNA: TGTGCCAGCTCACCCCCGGGACAGGGACACAATGAGCAGTTCTTC; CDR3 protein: CASSPPGQGHNEQFF
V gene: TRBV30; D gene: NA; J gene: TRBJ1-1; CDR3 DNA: TGTGCCTGGAGTGTAAATAGAGTGATGACTGAAGCTTTCTTT; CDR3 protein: CAWSVNRVMTEAFF
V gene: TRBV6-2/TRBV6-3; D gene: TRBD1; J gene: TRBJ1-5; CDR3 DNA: TGTGCCAGCAGTTACCGGACAGGGGGAAGCAATCAGCCCCAGCATTTT; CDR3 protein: CASSYRTGGSNQPQHF
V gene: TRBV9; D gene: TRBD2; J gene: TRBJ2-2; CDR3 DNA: TGTGCCAGCAGCGTTTCTAGCGGGCTTCACACCGGGGAGCTGTTTTTT; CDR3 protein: CASSVSSGLHTGELFF
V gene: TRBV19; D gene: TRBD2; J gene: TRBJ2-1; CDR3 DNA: TGTGCCAGTAGCACCCGCGGGGGGGCAAGCTCCTACAATGAGCAGTTCTTC; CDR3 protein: CASSTRGGASSYNEQFF
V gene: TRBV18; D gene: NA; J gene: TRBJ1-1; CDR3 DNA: TGTGCCAGCTCACCACCCATGAGGGCTGAAGCTTTCTTT; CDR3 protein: CASSPPMRAEAFF
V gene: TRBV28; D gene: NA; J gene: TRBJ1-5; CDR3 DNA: TGTGCCAGCAGTGGGGGAGGGGGGCATCAGCCCCAGCATTTT; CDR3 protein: CASSGGGGHQPQHF
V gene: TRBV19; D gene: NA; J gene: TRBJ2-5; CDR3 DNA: TGTGCCAGTAGTAAGGGGGTCCAAGAGACCCAGTACTTC; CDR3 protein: CASSKGVQETQYF
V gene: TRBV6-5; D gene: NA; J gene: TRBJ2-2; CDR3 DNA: TGTGCCAGCAGTTACGTAGCGAGCGGGGAGCTGTTTTTT; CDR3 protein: CASSYVASGELFF
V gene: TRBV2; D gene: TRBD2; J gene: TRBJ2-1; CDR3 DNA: TGTGCCAGCAGTGAGGCGCGGGAGGTGTACAATGAGCAGTTCTTC; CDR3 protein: CASSEAREVYNEQFF
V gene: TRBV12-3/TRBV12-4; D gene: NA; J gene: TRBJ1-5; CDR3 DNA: TGTGCCAGCAGTCCCGGGGGGAATCAGCCCCAGCATTTT; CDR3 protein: CASSPGGNQPQHF
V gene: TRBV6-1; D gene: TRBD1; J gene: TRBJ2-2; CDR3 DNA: TGTGCCAGCAGTGGAACCAGGGGGCCGAACACCGGGGAGCTGTTTTTT; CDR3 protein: CASSGTRGPNTGELFF
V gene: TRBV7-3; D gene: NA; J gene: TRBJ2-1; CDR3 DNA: TGTGCCAGCAGCTTAGGTCCGGGTGATGAGCAGTTCTTC; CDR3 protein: CASSLGPGDEQFF
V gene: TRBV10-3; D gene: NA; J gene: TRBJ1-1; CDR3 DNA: TGTGCCTCGGTCGAGTCGAACACTGAAGCTTTCTTT; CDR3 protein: CASVESNTEAFF
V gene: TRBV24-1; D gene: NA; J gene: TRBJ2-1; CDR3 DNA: TGTGCCACCGAACTAAGAAATGAGCAGTTCTTC; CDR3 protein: CATELRNEQFF